This TCR beta chain was recovered during a study of T cell repertoires in cytomegalovirus infection. Study-level background: In the study, CMV epitopes included recently identified HLA-C-restricted and well-studied HLA-B-restricted ones. Through public TCR beta signatures, both CMV infection and matching HLA type were indicated.

CDR1 and CDR2 from the germline V gene are MNHNS and SASEGT. The CDR3 is 12 amino acids. The V end lost 2 bases, the J end lost 10 bases, and 9 bases lay between the germline ends. TCRdb re-called the reads through MiXCR, storing one row per CDR3 protein. The sample carries around 85,000 distinct CDR3 sequences, about 44% recorded once. Study-level findings and limits: Accumulated public TCR beta family frequency recognized individuals carrying CMV together with the relevant HLA. Ex vivo responses were dominated by HLA-C-restricted CMV-specific TCR beta clonotypes.

A word on this clonotype: As yet, its antigen is unknown. This could be a read error, since a much larger clone is one nucleotide away.

Sequenced material: CD8+ T cells from cultured PBMCs, taken from culture after CMV antigen stimulation. The clonotype originates from a human donor in good health (CMV status not recorded). Some clones in this sample may be carry-over from other donors' samples. V is TRBV6-1 and J is TRBJ2-1; the D is unclear. This CDR3 is CASSEWRKEQFF. CDR3 bases: TGTGCCAGCAGTGAATGGCGGAAGGAGCAGTTCTTC.